The 9 T cell receptor beta chains below all came from one sample that was sequenced in a study of PD-L1 blockade in urothelial cancer. Assay used: immunoSEQ multiplex PCR; TCRdb lists only in-frame clones, some missing. The sample has about 56,000 clones, roughly 86% seen once. The sequenced sample was PBMCs, obtained around atezolizumab (anti-PD-L1) treatment. Receptor source: a man in his forties or fifties with urothelial cancer.

The chain has TRBV30 and TRBJ2-6; D is possibly TRBD1 (5 bases). The V and J ends lost 2 bases and 1 base respectively, with 6 bases between them. Germline CDR1 reads GTSNPN; CDR2 reads SVGIG (reference sequence). This CDR3 has 14 residues. CDR3 coding DNA: TGTGCCTGGAGTCCAGGGTCTGGGGCCAACGTCCTGACTTTC. This sequence encodes CAWSPGSGANVLTF.

The V and J genes are TRBV28 and TRBJ1-2; D is unresolved. This CDR3 is 14 amino acids long. Germline V gives CDR1 MDHEN, CDR2 SYDVKM. Trimming pared 6 bases from V and 4 bases from J, leaving 15 bases between. This CDR3 reads CASRLGSYLYGYTF. In DNA, the CDR3 is TGTGCCAGCAGACTGGGGAGTTACCTCTATGGCTACACCTTC.

This chain uses TRBV7-2 with TRBJ1-2; TRBD1 matches 9 bases. The CDR3 has 16 amino acids. With V trimmed by 1 base and J by 3 bases, 6 bases remained unmatched. Germline V gene sequence: CDR1 SGHTA, CDR2 FQGNSA. The DNA for the CDR3 is TGTGCCAGCAGCTTAGTGGGGACAGGGTCTGACTATGGCTACACCTTC. It specifies CASSLVGTGSDYGYTF.

A remark on this clone: Germline and junction disagree at one end, which may indicate a read error. The genes are TRBV7-7 and TRBJ2-3; D might be TRBD2 (5 bases). CDR1 is SSHAT, CDR2 FNYEAQ, per germline (reference sequence). The CDR3 spans 16 residues. In DNA form, the CDR3 reads TGTGCTAGCAGCTTAGGCCGGGGATCCGGCCCAGATACGCAGTATTTT. Its translation: CASSLGRGSGPDTQYF.

The chain employs TRBV6-4 and TRBJ2-2; 7 bases map to TRBD2. With 0 bases clipped from V and 6 bases from J, the junction kept 4 bases outside the gene matches. Per germline, CDR1 MRHNA and CDR2 SNTAGT. The CDR3 totals 15 residues. The CDR3 loop reads CASSDSGGFAGELFF. CDR3 nucleotide sequence: TGTGCCAGCAGTGACTCGGGGGGGTTCGCCGGGGAGCTGTTTTTT.

J is TRBJ2-1 and V is TRBV28; TRBD2 might be the D (5 bases). The length of the CDR3 is 15 residues. The V end was cut by 3 bases, the J end by 9 bases, with 18 bases between. Germline CDR1 is MDHEN and CDR2 is SYDVKM. CDR3 in DNA: TGTGCCAGCAGTTTTGGCCAGGACCTTCGGGGTGAGCAGTTCTTC. Amino acids: CASSFGQDLRGEQFF.

This rearrangement joins TRBV5-6 to TRBJ2-1, with TRBD2 as a possible D gene (6 bases). Germline V gene sequence: CDR1 SGHDT, CDR2 YYEEEE. Deletions cut 4 bases from V and 7 bases from J, with 15 bases between. The CDR3 sequence is 14 residues long. The CDR3 nucleotides are TGTGCCAGCAGCCCCCGGGACGGGGGAAATGAGCAGTTCTTC. It specifies CASSPRDGGNEQFF.

The chain links TRBV4-1 to TRBJ1-1; possibly TRBD1 for D (5 bases). The CDR3 loop spans 15 amino acids. V gave up 2 bases and J gave up 6 bases, with 16 bases separating them. Germline V gene data show CDR1 as MGHRA and CDR2 as YSYEKL. The CDR3 region is CASSQSVITGAEAFF. For the CDR3, the DNA is TGCGCCAGCAGCCAAAGTGTTATCACAGGCGCTGAAGCTTTCTTT.

V and J are TRBV11-2 and TRBJ2-7; 10 nucleotides align to TRBD2. This CDR3 is 16 amino acids long. The V and J ends lost 5 bases and 1 base, in that order; junction bases with no gene match: 8. CDR1 SGHAT and CDR2 FQNNGV come from the germline V gene. The CDR3 region has the DNA TGTGCCAGCAGCCGCGTGACTAGCGGGCCATCCTACGAGCAGTACTTC. It specifies CASSRVTSGPSYEQYF.